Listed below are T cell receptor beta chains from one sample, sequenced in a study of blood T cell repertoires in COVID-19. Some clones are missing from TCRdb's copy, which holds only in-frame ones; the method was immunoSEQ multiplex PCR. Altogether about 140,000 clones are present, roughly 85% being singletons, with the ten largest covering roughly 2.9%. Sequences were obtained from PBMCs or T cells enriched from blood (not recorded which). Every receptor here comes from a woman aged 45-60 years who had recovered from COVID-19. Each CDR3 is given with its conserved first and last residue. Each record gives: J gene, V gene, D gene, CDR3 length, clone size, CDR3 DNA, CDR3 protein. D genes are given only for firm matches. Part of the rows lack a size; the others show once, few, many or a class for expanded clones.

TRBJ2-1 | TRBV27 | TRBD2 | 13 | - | TGTGCCAGCACACCTCACCCTGGGACTAGCAAGTTCTTC | CASTPHPGTSKFF
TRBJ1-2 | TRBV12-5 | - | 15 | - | TGTGCTAGTGGCCCCCGGGGAGGCCGAGACTATGGCTACACCTTC | CASGPRGGRDYGYTF
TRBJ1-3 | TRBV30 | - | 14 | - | TGTGCCTGGAGTGTACGAGCCTCTGGAAACACCATATATTTT | CAWSVRASGNTIYF
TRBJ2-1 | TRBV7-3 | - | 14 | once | TGTGCCAGCAGCTTCTCTTCGACTGTTAATGAGCAGTTCTTC | CASSFSSTVNEQFF
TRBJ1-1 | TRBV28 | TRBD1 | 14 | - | TGTGCCAGCAGTGGATACAGGGGGCGGACTGAAGCTTTCTTT | CASSGYRGRTEAFF
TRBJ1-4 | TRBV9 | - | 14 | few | TGTGCCAGCAGCCCCGCGGGGGGAGGCGAAAAACTGTTTTTT | CASSPAGGGEKLFF
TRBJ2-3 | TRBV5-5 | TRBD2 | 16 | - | TGTGCCAGCAGCTTGGGCGGGGGAAGGGGCACAGATACGCAGTATTTT | CASSLGGGRGTDTQYF
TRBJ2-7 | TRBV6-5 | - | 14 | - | TGTGCCAGCAGGAACTTTGCGGGGTACTACGAGCAGTACTTC | CASRNFAGYYEQYF
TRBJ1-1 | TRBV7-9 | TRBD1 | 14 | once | TGTGCCAGCAGCAAAGGACAGGGGAACACTGAAGCTTTCTTT | CASSKGQGNTEAFF
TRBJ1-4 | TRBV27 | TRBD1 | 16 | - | TGTGCCAGCAGTTTCCGACAGGGCGCAACTAATGAAAAACTGTTTTTT | CASSFRQGATNEKLFF
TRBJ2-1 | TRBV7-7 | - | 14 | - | TGTGCCAGCAGCTTTGGCGGAGACCGGGATGAGCAGTTCTTC | CASSFGGDRDEQFF
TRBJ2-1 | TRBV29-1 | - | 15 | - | TGCAGCGTTGAAAACAGTCTAACAACCCTCGGTGAGCAGTTCTTC | CSVENSLTTLGEQFF
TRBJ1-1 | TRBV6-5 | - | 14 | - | TGTGCCAGCAGTCTAGGGGTCCTCGGAACTGAAGCTTTCTTT | CASSLGVLGTEAFF
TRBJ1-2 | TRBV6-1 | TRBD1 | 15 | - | TGTGCCAGCAGTGAAGGGGACAGGGCGAGCTATGGCTACACCTTC | CASSEGDRASYGYTF
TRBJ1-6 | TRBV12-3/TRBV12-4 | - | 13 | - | TGTGCCAGCAGTTTAGGGGACACCTTTCCCCTCCACTTT | CASSLGDTFPLHF
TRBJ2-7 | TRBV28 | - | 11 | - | TGTGCCAGCAGTTTCCGCCAGAAGCAGTACTTC | CASSFRQKQYF
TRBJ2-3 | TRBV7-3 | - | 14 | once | TGTGCCAGCAGCCCCCAGGGAACCACAGATACGCAGTATTTT | CASSPQGTTDTQYF
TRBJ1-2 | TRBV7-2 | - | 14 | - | TGTGCCAGCAGCCCATTGAGGGAAAGCTATGGCTACACCTTC | CASSPLRESYGYTF
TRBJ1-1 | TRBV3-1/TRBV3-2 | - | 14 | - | TGTGCCAGCAGCCCCGGGGTTAAGAACACTGAAGCTTTCTTT | CASSPGVKNTEAFF
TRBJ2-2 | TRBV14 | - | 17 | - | TGTGCCAGCAGCCAAGTCTCGGCTAGCAGGAACACCGGGGAGCTGTTTTTT | CASSQVSASRNTGELFF
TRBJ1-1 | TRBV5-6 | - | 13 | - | TGTGCCAGCAGCTTGGAACGGGACACTGAAGCTTTCTTT | CASSLERDTEAFF
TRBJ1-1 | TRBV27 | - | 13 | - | TGTGCCAGCAGTTTAGGAGGGTTCCAGGATGCTTTCTTT | CASSLGGFQDAFF
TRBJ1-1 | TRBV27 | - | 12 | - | TGTGCCAGCAGTTTCTTAGGGGCTGAAGCTTTCTTT | CASSFLGAEAFF
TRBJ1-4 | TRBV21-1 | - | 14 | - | TGTGCCAGCAGCGTACAGGGGATTAATGAAAAACTGTTTTTT | CASSVQGINEKLFF
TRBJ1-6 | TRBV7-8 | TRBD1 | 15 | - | TGTGCCAGCAGCGTAGGGACAGGGGATAATTCACCCCTCCACTTT | CASSVGTGDNSPLHF
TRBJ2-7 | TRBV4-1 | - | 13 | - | TGCGCCAGCAGCCAAGAGCCCAGCTACGAGCAGTACTTC | CASSQEPSYEQYF
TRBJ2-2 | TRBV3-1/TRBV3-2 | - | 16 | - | TGTGCCAGCAGCCAACGCAGGGCAATGAAGGCCGGGGAGCTGTTTTTT | CASSQRRAMKAGELFF
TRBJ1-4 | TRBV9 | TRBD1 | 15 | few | TGTGCCAGCAGCCCGGGGACAGGGGGGAATGAAAAACTGTTTTTT | CASSPGTGGNEKLFF